This paragraph covers one T cell receptor beta chain sequence. This entry comes from a study of blood T cell repertoires in COVID-19. Study overall: T cells, B-cell-depleted T cells, or PBMCs supplied cDNA or gDNA.

Germline CDR1 SGHTA, CDR2 FQGNSA. This CDR3 is 18 amino acids long. Unmatched junction bases numbered 14, after V lost 4 bases and J lost 4 bases. Per the study methods: Estimation of nucleated cell counts relied on the amplification of reference gene primers. TCRdb's copy holds only in-frame clones and misses some; the assay was immunoSEQ multiplex PCR. D and trimming were read from the DNA, whereas the V and J calls and clone size are those reported in that table. The sample lists roughly 84,000 clones; 60% to 80% were seen once. This TCR came from a woman aged 50 to 65 with acute or convalescent COVID-19. Input material: peripheral blood. The chain joins TRBV7-2 to TRBJ2-3; 10 bases map to TRBD2. The CDR3 loop reads CASSSPSKRGGPADTQYF. The CDR3 DNA sequence: TGTGCCAGCAGCTCCCCCTCCAAGCGGGGGGGCCCCGCAGATACGCAGTATTTT.